The text below deals with one T cell receptor (beta chain). What it recognizes is unknown. TCR templates numbering some 100,000 were assayed per sample. Libraries were prepared by immunoSEQ multiplex PCR; TCRdb keeps only in-frame clonotypes and omits some of them. The top ten hold around 0.25% of the sample, which has fewer than 45,000 clones, around 89% seen once. This sample is drawn from a study of siplizumab effects on memory and regulatory T cells. Study-level results: Alloreactive sequences tracing back to unstimulated CD4+ memory cells fell significantly with siplizumab. Proliferating clones, CD4+ or CD8+, lacked an assignable naive or memory phenotype in roughly 80-97% of cases. There appeared to be greater diversity in naive T cells than in memory cells, and naive T cells seemed major contributors to the alloresponse.

Germline lookup yields CDR1 SGHRS and CDR2 YFSETQ. Trimming cost V 4 bases and J 1 base; bases outside gene matches: 4. The CDR3 loop spans 14 amino acids. The receptor was isolated from a human donor in good health. The chain employs TRBV5-1 and TRBJ1-1, with 7 nucleotides matching TRBD1. Sequenced material: naive CD4+ T cells sorted from blood. CDR3 coding DNA: TGCGCCAGCAGCGTGGGACAGTCGAACACTGAAGCTTTCTTT. It codes for CASSVGQSNTEAFF.